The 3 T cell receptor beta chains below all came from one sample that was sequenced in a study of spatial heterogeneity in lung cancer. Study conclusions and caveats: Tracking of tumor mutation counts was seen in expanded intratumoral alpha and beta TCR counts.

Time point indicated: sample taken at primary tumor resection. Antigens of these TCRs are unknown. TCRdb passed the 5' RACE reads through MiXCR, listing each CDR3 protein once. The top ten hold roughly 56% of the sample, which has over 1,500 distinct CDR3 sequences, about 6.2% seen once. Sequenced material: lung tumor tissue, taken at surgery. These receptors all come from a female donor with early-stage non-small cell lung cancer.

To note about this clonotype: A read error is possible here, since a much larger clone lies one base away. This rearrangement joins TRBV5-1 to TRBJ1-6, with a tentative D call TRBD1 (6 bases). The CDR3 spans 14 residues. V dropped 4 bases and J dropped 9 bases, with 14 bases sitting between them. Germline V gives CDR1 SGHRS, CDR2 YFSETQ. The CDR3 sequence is CASSDTGTASPLHF. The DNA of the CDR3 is TGCGCCAGCAGCGACACAGGGACCGCTTCACCCCTCCACTTT. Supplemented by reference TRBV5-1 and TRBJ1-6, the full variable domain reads KAGVTQTPRYLIKTRGQQVTLSCSPISGHRSVSWYQQTPGQGLQFLFEYFSETQRNKGNFPGRFSGRQFSNSRSEMNVSTLELGDSALYLCASSDTGTASPLHFGNGTRLTVT.

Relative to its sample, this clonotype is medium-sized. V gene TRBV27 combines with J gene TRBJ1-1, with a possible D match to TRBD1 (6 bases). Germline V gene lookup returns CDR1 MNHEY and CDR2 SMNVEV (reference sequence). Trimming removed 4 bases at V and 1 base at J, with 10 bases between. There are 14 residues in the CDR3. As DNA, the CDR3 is TGTGCCAGCAGTTGGGCAGGGGCGAACACTGAAGCTTTCTTT. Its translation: CASSWAGANTEAFF.

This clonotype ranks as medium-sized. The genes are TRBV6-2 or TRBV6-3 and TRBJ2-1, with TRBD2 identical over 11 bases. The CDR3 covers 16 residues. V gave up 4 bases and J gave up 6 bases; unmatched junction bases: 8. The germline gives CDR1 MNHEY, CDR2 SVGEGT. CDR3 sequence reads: CASSSNLGLAGNEQFF. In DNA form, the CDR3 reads TGTGCCAGCAGTTCGAACCTAGGACTAGCGGGCAATGAGCAGTTCTTC.